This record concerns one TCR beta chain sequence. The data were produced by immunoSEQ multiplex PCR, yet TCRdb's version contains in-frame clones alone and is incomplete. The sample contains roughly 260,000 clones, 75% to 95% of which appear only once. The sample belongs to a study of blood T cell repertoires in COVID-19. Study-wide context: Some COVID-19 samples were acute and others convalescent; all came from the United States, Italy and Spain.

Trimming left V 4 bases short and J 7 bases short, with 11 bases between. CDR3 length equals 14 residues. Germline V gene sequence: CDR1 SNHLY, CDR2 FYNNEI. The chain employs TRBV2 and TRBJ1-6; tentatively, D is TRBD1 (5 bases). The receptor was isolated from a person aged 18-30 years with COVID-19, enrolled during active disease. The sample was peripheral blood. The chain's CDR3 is CASSAQGGNSPLHF. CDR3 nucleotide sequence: TGTGCCAGCAGTGCTCAGGGCGGCAATTCACCCCTCCACTTT.